Each of the 3 T cell receptor beta chains below was sequenced from the same sample in a study of long-term antiretroviral therapy in people with HIV. The run of the v3.0 immunoSEQ assay was at survey level. Only in-frame clones appear in the TCRdb table, and some are missing; sequencing was by immunoSEQ multiplex PCR. This sample has 20,000 or so clones; roughly 88% occur once, and the top ten carry 15% to 20%. The material was unsorted PBMCs, obtained 0.1 years before starting antiretroviral therapy. The receptors were gathered from a man aged 18 to 29 with HIV.

This chain joins TRBV7-9 and TRBJ2-7, with a weak D call TRBD1 (5 bases). The CDR3 is 14 amino acids. Germline-derived CDR1 and CDR2 are SEHNR and FQNEAQ (reference sequence). The V end lost 4 bases, the J end lost 0 bases, and 10 bases lay between the germline ends. The CDR3 spells CASSSTTVSYEQYF. The CDR3 DNA follows: TGTGCCAGCAGCTCGACGACAGTCTCCTACGAGCAGTACTTC.

This chain connects TRBV27 to TRBJ1-5; D remains ambiguous. Germline V gives CDR1 MNHEY, CDR2 SMNVEV (reference sequence). V was cut by 3 bases and J by 6 bases, with 21 bases left in between. This CDR3 comprises 17 residues. CDR3 region: CASSLFKPGGDGQPQHF. DNA of the CDR3: TGTGCCAGCAGTTTGTTCAAACCAGGCGGGGATGGTCAGCCCCAGCATTTT.

V is TRBV9 and J is TRBJ2-7, with D perhaps given as TRBD1 or TRBD2 (5 bases each). The V gene lost 4 bases and the J gene lost 5 bases, with 19 bases spanning the gap. The CDR3 consists of 15 residues. Germline CDR1 reads SGDLS; CDR2 reads YYNGEE. CDR3 DNA sequence: TGTGCCAGCAGCCCATCCGGGACGGCGGGCGACGAGCAGTACTTC. It encodes CASSPSGTAGDEQYF.